This T cell receptor beta chain came from a study of T-cell reconstitution after alpha-beta-depleted transplantation in children. As regards this clonotype: What it binds is not known.

Study conclusions and caveats: It was surviving recipient T cells and thymic progenitors that gave some patients high TCRbeta diversity at day 60. Reported findings indicate that, about two months after transplant, alpha-beta T cells came from several hundred expanded clones, which were derived from non-depleted graft cells.

Trimming left V 0 bases short and J 2 bases short, with 12 bases between. Germline V CDR1 and CDR2: SGHAT, FQNNGV. This CDR3 region has 16 residues. This sample's TCRbeta library carried unique molecular identifier barcodes. TCRdb reprocessed the PCR reads via MiXCR and lists one record per CDR3 protein. The table shows about 420,000 distinct CDR3 sequences, with around 15% occurring only once. The input for sequencing was PBMCs, mostly from graft donor cells, taken 360 days after TCRalphabeta/CD19-depleted stem cell transplant. This receptor was identified in a boy under two years old who had a stem cell transplant for Wiskott-Aldrich syndrome, so the T cells may come from the graft donor. The chain uses TRBV11-2 and TRBJ2-3, with D unresolved. The CDR3 loop reads CASSLDSRGPTDTQYF. The CDR3 DNA follows: TGTGCCAGCAGCTTAGATTCCCGCGGCCCCACAGATACGCAGTATTTT.